There are a few counts of the clone carrying this T cell receptor beta chain. Its matching antigen is unknown. The CDR3 contains 13 residues. The V gene's germline CDR1 is DFQATT and CDR2 SNEGSKA (reference sequence). The data were taken from a study of T cells in Graves' hyperthyroidism and ophthalmopathy. There were TCR beta CDR3 regions amplified from RNA transcripts. With the HTBI primer set, the TCR CDR3 went through a first round of RT-PCR. TCRdb redid the calling of the multiplex PCR reads with MiXCR, one entry per CDR3 protein. This table has about 350,000 distinct CDR3 sequences, about 15% appearing once. The study, taken as a whole, reports: Most thyroid clonotypes that were expanded above 0.001 also turned up in blood. Ophthalmopathy was separated from stable hyperthyroidism by a 13 V-J model.

The sequencing sample was made of blood. This chain links TRBV20-1 with TRBJ2-5; 14 bases match TRBD2. The receptor was derived from a woman in her twenties or thirties with Graves' hyperthyroidism. CDR3 in amino acids: CRGTSGSGETQYF. In nucleotides, the CDR3 is TGCAGGGGGACTAGCGGGAGCGGAGAGACCCAGTACTTC.